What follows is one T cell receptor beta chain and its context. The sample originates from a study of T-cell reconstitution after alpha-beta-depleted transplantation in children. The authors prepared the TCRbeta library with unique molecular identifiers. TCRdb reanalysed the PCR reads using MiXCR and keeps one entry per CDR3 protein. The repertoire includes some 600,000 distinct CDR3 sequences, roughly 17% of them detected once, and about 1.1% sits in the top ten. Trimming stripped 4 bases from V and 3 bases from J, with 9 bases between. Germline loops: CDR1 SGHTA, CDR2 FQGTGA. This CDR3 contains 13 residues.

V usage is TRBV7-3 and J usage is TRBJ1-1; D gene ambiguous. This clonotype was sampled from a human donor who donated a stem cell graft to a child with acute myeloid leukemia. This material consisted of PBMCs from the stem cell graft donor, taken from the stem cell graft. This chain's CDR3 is CASSSGLYTEAFF. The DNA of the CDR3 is TGTGCCAGCAGCTCTGGACTGTACACTGAAGCTTTCTTT.